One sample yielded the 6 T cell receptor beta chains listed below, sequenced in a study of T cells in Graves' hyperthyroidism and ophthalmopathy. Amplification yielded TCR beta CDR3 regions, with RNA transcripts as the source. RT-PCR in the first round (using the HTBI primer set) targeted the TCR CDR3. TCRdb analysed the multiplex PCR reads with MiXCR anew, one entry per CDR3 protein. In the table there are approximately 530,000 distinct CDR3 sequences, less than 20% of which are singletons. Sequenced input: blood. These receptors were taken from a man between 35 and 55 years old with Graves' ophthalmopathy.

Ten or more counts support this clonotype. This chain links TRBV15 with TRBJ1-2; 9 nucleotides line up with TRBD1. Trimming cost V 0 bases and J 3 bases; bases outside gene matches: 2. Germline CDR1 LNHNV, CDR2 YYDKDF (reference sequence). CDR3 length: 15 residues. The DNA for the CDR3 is TGTGCCACCAGCAGAGATCGGACAGGGGACTATGGCTACACCTTC. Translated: CATSRDRTGDYGYTF.

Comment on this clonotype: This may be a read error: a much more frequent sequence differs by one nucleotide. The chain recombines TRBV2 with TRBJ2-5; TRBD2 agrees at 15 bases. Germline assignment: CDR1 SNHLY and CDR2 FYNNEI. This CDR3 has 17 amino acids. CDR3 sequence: CASTPGLAGGTQEAQYF. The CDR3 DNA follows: TGTGCCAGCACCCCGGGACTAGCGGGGGGCACACAAGAGGCCCAGTACTTC.

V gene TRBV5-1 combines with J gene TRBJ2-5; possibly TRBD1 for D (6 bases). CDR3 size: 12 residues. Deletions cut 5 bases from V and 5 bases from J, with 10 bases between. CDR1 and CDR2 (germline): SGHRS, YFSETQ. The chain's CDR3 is CASRQGFETQYF. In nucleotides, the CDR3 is TGCGCCAGCAGACAGGGTTTCGAGACCCAGTACTTC.

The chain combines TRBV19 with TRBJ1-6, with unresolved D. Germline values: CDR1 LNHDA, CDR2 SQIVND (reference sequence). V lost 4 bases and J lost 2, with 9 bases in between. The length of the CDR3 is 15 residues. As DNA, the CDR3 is TGTGCCAGTAGTAAGCGACCGCCCTATAATTCACCCCTCCACTTT. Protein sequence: CASSKRPPYNSPLHF.

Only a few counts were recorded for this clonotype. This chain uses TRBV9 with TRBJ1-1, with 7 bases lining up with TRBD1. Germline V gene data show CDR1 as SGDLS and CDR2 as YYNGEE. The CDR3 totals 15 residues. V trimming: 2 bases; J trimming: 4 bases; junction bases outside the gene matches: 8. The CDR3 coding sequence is TGTGCCAGCAGCGTGACAGGGAGGGAGGGCACTGAAGCTTTCTTT. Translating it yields CASSVTGREGTEAFF.

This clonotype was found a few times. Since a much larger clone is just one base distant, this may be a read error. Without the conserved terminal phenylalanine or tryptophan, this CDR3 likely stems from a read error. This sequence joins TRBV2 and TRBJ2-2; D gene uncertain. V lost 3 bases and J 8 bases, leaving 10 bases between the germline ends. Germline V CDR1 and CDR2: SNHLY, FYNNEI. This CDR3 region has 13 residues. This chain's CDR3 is CASSEWLYGELFV. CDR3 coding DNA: TGTGCCAGCAGTGAGTGGCTCTATGGGGAGCTGTTTGTT.